The 13 T cell receptor beta chains below come from one sample, sequenced in a study of graft-versus-host responses after intestinal transplantation. Sequencing was performed with immunoSEQ multiplex PCR; in TCRdb, only in-frame clones are kept and a portion is missing. Here the sample spans approximately 4,300 clones, about 22% being singletons. The sequencing here drew on alloreactive CD4+ T cells from a mixed lymphocyte reaction culture, taken before transplantation. The subset here: CFSE-low proliferating T cells sorted from roughly 6-day pre-transplant mixed lymphocyte reaction (GvH or HvG direction). The receptors derive from a human patient who was an organ donor for intestinal transplantation.

V is TRBV5-1 and J is TRBJ1-5; D might be TRBD1 (6 bases). Trimming took off 4 bases at V and 6 bases at J, with 17 bases between the two ends. The CDR3 is 15 residues long. The germline V gene encodes CDR1 SGHRS and CDR2 YFSETQ. The DNA for the CDR3 is TGCGCCAGCAGCCCGTCCGACAGGCGTGGTCAGCCCCAGCATTTT. Translating it yields CASSPSDRRGQPQHF.

There are a few counts of this clone. CDR3 nucleotides: TGTGCCAGCAGCCTGAGCAGGGGAACTAATGAAAAACTGTTTTTT. This translates into CASSLSRGTNEKLFF. The chain employs TRBV11-2 and TRBJ1-4, with D perhaps TRBD1 (6 bases). V was clipped by 5 bases and J by 1 base, with 11 bases between them. The CDR3 extends over 15 amino acids. Germline V lookup: CDR1 SGHAT, CDR2 FQNNGV.

The chain is built from TRBV7-8 and TRBJ1-1; D unclear. V was shortened by 6 bases and J by 1 base, with 9 bases between the two germline ends. The CDR3 extends over 13 amino acids. Germline values: CDR1 SGHVS, CDR2 FQNEAQ. The CDR3 DNA sequence: TGTGCCAGCAGTCTAAGAACGAACACTGAAGCTTTCTTT. Its protein product is CASSLRTNTEAFF.

This clone was detected a few times. The chain links TRBV15 to TRBJ2-1, with 9 bases lining up with TRBD2. CDR3 length: 16 amino acids. The ends lost 1 base at V and 6 bases at J; junction bases unmatched: 7. Germline V gene lookup returns CDR1 LNHNV and CDR2 YYDKDF (reference sequence). The CDR3 spells CATSRGPPGLANEQFF. The CDR3 nucleotides read TGTGCCACCAGCAGAGGCCCCCCGGGACTAGCCAATGAGCAGTTCTTC.

By share, this clone counts as medium-sized (0.01 to 0.1%). The CDR3 sequence is CAISAAQIQETQYF. DNA of the CDR3: TGTGCCATCAGTGCGGCACAGATACAAGAGACCCAGTACTTC. J is TRBJ2-5 and V is TRBV10-3; no reliable D call. The CDR3 has 14 amino acids. V was pared by 4 bases and J by 2 bases, with 11 bases between. Looked up from germline, CDR1 is ENHRY and CDR2 is SYGVKD.

In its sample, this clone ranks as large (0.1 to 1%). The chain carries TRBV6-1 and TRBJ2-7; D gene ambiguous. The CDR3 length is 12 residues. V lost 4 bases to trimming and J lost 8 bases, with 12 bases between them. Germline CDR1 MNHNS, CDR2 SASEGT. For the CDR3, the DNA is TGTGCCAGCAGTGCGGCAGGATTTCAGCAGTACGTC. Protein: CASSAAGFQQYV.

This clone was seen only a few times. The chain combines TRBV18 with TRBJ2-5, with a possible D match to TRBD2 (6 bases). Germline V gives CDR1 KGHSH, CDR2 LQKENI. The CDR3 is made up of 19 amino acids. V was pared by 1 base and J by 5 bases, with 26 bases between. CDR3 loop: CASSPREVIRTSLRETQYF. Written as DNA, the CDR3 is TGTGCCAGCTCACCACGGGAGGTGATTAGGACATCCCTGAGGGAGACCCAGTACTTC.

The gene calls are TRBV11-3 and TRBJ2-5; 12 bases line up with TRBD2. Germline CDR1 is SGHNT and CDR2 is YENEEA. The CDR3 runs 16 residues. V was clipped by 5 bases and J by 7 bases; unmatched bases: 11. The CDR3 region has the DNA TGTGCCAGCAGCGCCTCCGGACTAGCGGGGCGGGGGACCCAGTACTTC. The encoded protein is CASSASGLAGRGTQYF.

V is TRBV9 and J is TRBJ2-6; D ambiguous. This CDR3 comprises 17 residues. The ends were cut back, 0 bases at V and 0 bases at J, with 10 bases in the middle. CDR1 and CDR2 from the germline V gene are SGDLS and YYNGEE. In nucleotides, the CDR3 is TGTGCCAGCAGCGTAGACCCGGTCGGCTCTGGGGCCAACGTCCTGACTTTC. The encoded protein is CASSVDPVGSGANVLTF.

The chain couples TRBV6-5 to TRBJ1-2; D unclear. V lost 7 bases, J lost 6 bases, and 18 bases lay in between. Germline V gene data show CDR1 as MNHEY and CDR2 as SVGAGI. This CDR3 has 14 amino acids. The CDR3 DNA sequence: TGTGCCAGCACTTTTTGGCAGACAACACATGGCTACACCTTC. This codes for CASTFWQTTHGYTF.

The chain employs TRBV5-1 and TRBJ2-7; TRBD2 aligns across 15 bases. Germline-derived CDR1 and CDR2 are SGHRS and YFSETQ. The CDR3 extends over 17 amino acids. V gave up 4 bases and J gave up 4 bases; unmatched junction bases: 9. CDR3 sequence: CASSLTPGLAGGYEQYV. The CDR3 region has the DNA TGCGCCAGCAGCCTTACCCCGGGACTAGCGGGGGGTTACGAGCAGTACGTC.

Within the sample, this clone is medium-sized. This rearrangement joins TRBV19 to TRBJ1-1; D is uncertain. With 5 bases removed from V and 1 base from J, the gap between germline ends came to 11 bases. The CDR3 length is 14 residues. CDR1 and CDR2 (germline): LNHDA, SQIVND (reference sequence). The DNA of the CDR3 is TGTGCCAGTAGTCGCCAGGCCCCGAACACTGAAGCTTTCTTT. It codes for CASSRQAPNTEAFF.

By its share, this clone is medium-sized. The chain carries TRBV25-1 and TRBJ1-2, with D unclear. The CDR3 is 15 residues long. The germline V gene has CDR1 MGHDK and CDR2 SYGVNS. The germline V and J ends were trimmed by 2 bases and 8 bases, with 18 bases remaining between them. CDR3 protein: CASSEEGRYLGGYTF. The CDR3 region has the DNA TGTGCCAGCAGTGAAGAGGGAAGGTACCTAGGGGGCTACACCTTC.